These 20 T cell receptor beta chains originate from one sample sequenced in a study of T cells after yellow fever vaccination. One entry per CDR3 protein results from TCRdb running MiXCR on the 5' RACE reads. Among roughly 85,000 distinct CDR3 sequences listed, 13% were seen once. The specimen comprised CD8+ T cells not binding an NS4B(214-222) dextramer, sorted from PBMCs, sampled around 3 weeks after the first yellow fever vaccination. These receptors all come from a man younger than 30 who received the YFV17D yellow fever vaccine.

The V gene is TRBV11-3, the J gene TRBJ1-1, with D possibly being TRBD1 (5 bases). V lost 4 bases and J 1 base, leaving 10 bases between the germline ends. Germline-derived CDR1 and CDR2 are SGHNT and YENEEA. The CDR3 is 14 amino acids. Here the CDR3 reads CASSWGISNTEAFF. The CDR3 DNA reads TGTGCCAGCAGCTGGGGGATCTCGAACACTGAAGCTTTCTTT.

This clonotype appeared a few times. The chain has TRBV6-1 and TRBJ2-7, with TRBD2 matching 14 bases. V shed 4 bases, J shed 2 bases, and the junction held 1 base outside the gene matches. Germline V CDR1 and CDR2: MNHNS, SASEGT. This CDR3 comprises 15 residues. CDR3: CASSATSGGAYEQYF. CDR3 DNA: TGTGCCAGCAGTGCGACTAGCGGGGGGGCCTACGAGCAGTACTTC.

The chain couples TRBV7-2 to TRBJ2-3, with 11 bases matching TRBD2. Germline CDR1 SGHTA, CDR2 FQGNSA. V gave up 5 bases and J gave up 4 bases; unmatched junction bases: 8. The CDR3 sequence is 16 residues long. CDR3 amino acids: CASSALLAGDADTQYF. CDR3 in DNA: TGTGCCAGCAGCGCCCTACTAGCGGGGGATGCAGATACGCAGTATTTT.

The chain carries TRBV12-3 or TRBV12-4 and TRBJ2-7; D remains ambiguous. V dropped 6 bases and J dropped 6 bases, with 18 bases sitting between them. This CDR3 has 14 residues. This CDR3 reads CASSLWTGRSEQYF. In DNA form, the CDR3 reads TGTGCCAGCAGCCTATGGACCGGGCGAAGCGAGCAGTACTTC.

The V call is TRBV4-1, the J call TRBJ2-2; possible D gene TRBD2, 5 bases. This CDR3 has 13 amino acids. Germline-derived CDR1 and CDR2 are MGHRA and YSYEKL. V was clipped by 6 bases and J by 1 base, with 6 bases between them. CDR3 sequence reads: CASRRVNTGELFF. CDR3 nucleotide sequence: TGCGCCAGCAGGCGGGTGAACACCGGGGAGCTGTTTTTT.

This clonotype was seen many times. This sequence joins TRBV7-9 and TRBJ2-2; no firm D call. Looked up from germline, CDR1 is SEHNR and CDR2 is FQNEAQ (reference sequence). This CDR3 has 16 amino acids. V shed 4 bases and J shed 0 bases, with 12 bases lying between them. This CDR3 reads CASSSLTNANTGELFF. DNA of the CDR3: TGTGCCAGCAGCTCCTTGACAAATGCGAACACCGGGGAGCTGTTTTTT.

The chain employs TRBV12-3 or TRBV12-4 and TRBJ2-5; tentative D call: TRBD2 (6 bases). V lost 0 bases, J lost 4 bases, and 15 bases lay in between. The CDR3 extends over 16 amino acids. CDR3 nucleotide sequence: TGTGCCAGCAGTTTAGCGCTATCTGACGGGGGAGAGACCCAGTACTTC. Amino acid sequence: CASSLALSDGGETQYF.

The gene calls are TRBV12-3 or TRBV12-4 and TRBJ2-1, with TRBD2 matching over 8 bases. This CDR3 is 17 amino acids long. V shed 1 base and J 8 bases; nucleotides not matched to a gene: 13. CDR3 sequence reads: CASSLVAGGPSGHEQFF. The CDR3 coding sequence is TGTGCCAGCAGTTTAGTGGCGGGGGGCCCCAGTGGTCATGAGCAGTTCTTC.

This clonotype was detected a few times. The rearrangement uses TRBV5-4 and TRBJ2-4; the match to TRBD1 covers 9 bases. The V and J ends lost 4 bases and 5 bases, in that order; junction bases with no gene match: 4. The CDR3 covers 14 residues. The germline V gene has CDR1 SGHNT and CDR2 YYREEE (reference sequence). CDR3 region: CASSNDRGENIQYF. The CDR3 bases are TGTGCCAGCAGCAATGACAGGGGGGAAAACATTCAGTACTTC. Filled out from reference TRBV5-4 and TRBJ2-4, the complete variable domain reads ETGVTQSPTHLIKTRGQQVTLRCSSQSGHNTVSWYQQALGQGPQFIFQYYREEENGRGNFPPRFSGLQFPNYSSELNVNALELDDSALYLCASSNDRGENIQYFGAGTRLSVL.

This clonotype was observed a few times. The V and J genes are TRBV27 and TRBJ2-7; 7 bases align to TRBD2. Looked up from germline, CDR1 is MNHEY and CDR2 is SMNVEV (reference sequence). V shed 6 bases and J 4 bases; nucleotides not matched to a gene: 6. The CDR3 contains 13 residues. CDR3 sequence: CASRARGGYEQYV. CDR3 nucleotide sequence: TGTGCCAGCAGAGCGAGGGGAGGGTACGAGCAGTACGTC.

The V gene is TRBV4-1, the J gene TRBJ2-7, with D possibly matching TRBD2 (5 bases). V was cut by 4 bases and J by 0 bases, with 13 bases left in between. The CDR3 length is 15 residues. Per the germline V gene, CDR1 is MGHRA and CDR2 is YSYEKL. CDR3 loop: CASSLSGWSSYEQYF. The CDR3 coding sequence is TGCGCCAGCAGCCTGAGCGGCTGGAGCTCCTACGAGCAGTACTTC.

V is TRBV15 and J is TRBJ2-7; 8 positions match TRBD2. From germline, CDR1 is LNHNV and CDR2 YYDKDF (reference sequence). V dropped 1 base and J dropped 3; count of bases not matched to a gene: 14. The CDR3 length is 18 residues. The DNA for the CDR3 is TGTGCCACCAGCAGAGTCGGCGGGGGGTCTACCTCTCTCTACGAGCAGTACTTC. Its protein is CATSRVGGGSTSLYEQYF.

This clonotype showed up just a few times. The chain joins TRBV27 to TRBJ1-5; D gene ambiguous. The germline V and J ends were trimmed by 0 bases and 1 base, with 7 bases remaining between them. This CDR3 has 15 amino acids. CDR1 is MNHEY and CDR2 is SMNVEV in the germline V gene (reference sequence). For the CDR3, the DNA is TGTGCCAGCAGTTTATCCGGAGCAAGCAATCAGCCCCAGCATTTT. Translated, it gives CASSLSGASNQPQHF.

This clonotype was detected only a few times. The chain carries TRBV11-1 and TRBJ2-1; unclear D gene. Germline CDR1 reads SGHAT; CDR2 reads FQDESV (reference sequence). V lost 2 bases and J 7 bases, leaving 9 bases between the germline ends. CDR3 length: 13 amino acids. In DNA form, the CDR3 reads TGTGCCAGCAGCTTATTTACCGTGAATGAGCAGTTCTTC. Protein sequence: CASSLFTVNEQFF.

A note on this clonotype: The germline gene is not matched at one end of the junction; a read error may be the cause. This chain links TRBV4-1 with TRBJ2-7; D gene unclear. The V gene's germline CDR1 is MGHRA and CDR2 YSYEKL. CDR3 length equals 13 residues. The CDR3, as DNA: TGCGCCAGCAGCCAAGAACGAACCGCAAACGTGTCCTTC. It is translated as CASSQERTANVSF.

The chain recombines TRBV20-1 with TRBJ2-7; 7 bases fit TRBD2. V lost 0 bases to trimming and J lost 0 bases; unmatched junction nucleotides: 5. Germline values: CDR1 DFQATT, CDR2 SNEGSKA (reference sequence). The CDR3 is 15 residues long. Here the CDR3 reads CSARDLAGDSYEQYF. Written as DNA, the CDR3 is TGCAGTGCTAGAGATCTGGCGGGGGACTCCTACGAGCAGTACTTC.

The gene calls are TRBV27 and TRBJ1-1; D is unresolved. V lost 0 bases and J 0 bases, leaving 17 bases between the germline ends. The CDR3 spans 18 residues. CDR1 MNHEY and CDR2 SMNVEV come from the germline V gene (reference sequence). The DNA of the CDR3 is TGTGCCAGCAGTTTATCCCCCCGAGTTGGTCCCATGAACACTGAAGCTTTCTTT. Translated: CASSLSPRVGPMNTEAFF.

The chain joins TRBV29-1 to TRBJ1-1, with unresolved D. This CDR3 is 13 amino acids long. The germline V gene encodes CDR1 SQVTM and CDR2 ANQGSEA. V lost 2 bases and J 0 bases, leaving 7 bases between the germline ends. The DNA for the CDR3 is TGCAGCGTTGAATCGGATATGAACACTGAAGCTTTCTTT. Its translation is CSVESDMNTEAFF.

This clonotype has a count of ten or more. J is TRBJ2-7 and V is TRBV4-1; D not certain. This CDR3 comprises 14 residues. Germline V gives CDR1 MGHRA, CDR2 YSYEKL. The V end was cut by 4 bases, the J end by 4 bases, with 14 bases between. CDR3 in DNA: TGCGCCAGCAGCCCAACGGTGGGTTTATACGAGCAGTACGTC. Amino acids: CASSPTVGLYEQYV.

J is TRBJ2-5 and V is TRBV11-2; D is unresolved. V lost 1 base to trimming and J lost 4 bases, with 16 bases between them. The CDR3 loop spans 16 amino acids. Looked up from germline, CDR1 is SGHAT and CDR2 is FQNNGV. The DNA of the CDR3 is TGTGCCAGCAGCTTAGGAGAATGGCAGCCGGGAGAGACCCAGTACTTC. Residues: CASSLGEWQPGETQYF.